This T cell receptor beta chain was retrieved from a study of control samples from healthy donors and cancer patients. Generated by immunoSEQ multiplex PCR, the TCRdb table keeps only in-frame clones and is missing some. The sample carries around 97,000 clones, around 89% recorded once. The germline V gene encodes CDR1 SGHRS and CDR2 YFSETQ. This CDR3 is 14 amino acids long. J lost 1 base, V lost 4 bases, and 4 bases had no gene match. This sequence was found in a man in his sixties with lung cancer. The sample consisted of PBMCs. The chain uses TRBV5-1 and TRBJ2-7; 8 nucleotides align to TRBD1. CDR3 loop: CASSQDRGSYEQYF. The CDR3 bases are TGCGCCAGCAGCCAAGACAGGGGTTCCTACGAGCAGTACTTC. Supplemented by reference TRBV5-1 and TRBJ2-7, the full variable domain reads KAGVTQTPRYLIKTRGQQVTLSCSPISGHRSVSWYQQTPGQGLQFLFEYFSETQRNKGNFPGRFSGRQFSNSRSEMNVSTLELGDSALYLCASSQDRGSYEQYFGPGTRLTVT.